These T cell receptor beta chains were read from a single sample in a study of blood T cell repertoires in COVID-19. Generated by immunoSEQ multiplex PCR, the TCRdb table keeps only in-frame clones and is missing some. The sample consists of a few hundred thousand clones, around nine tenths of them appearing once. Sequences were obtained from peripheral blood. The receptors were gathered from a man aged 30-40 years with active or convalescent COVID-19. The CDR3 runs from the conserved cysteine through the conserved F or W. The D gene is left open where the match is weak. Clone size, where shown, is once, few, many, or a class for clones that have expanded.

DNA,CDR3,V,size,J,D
TGTGCCAGCAGCTCCTTCGGCGGGACAGGGAGCTCCTACGAGCAGTACTTC,CASSSFGGTGSSYEQYF,TRBV11-2,.,TRBJ2-7,TRBD1
TGTGCCAGCAGCTTAGTTGGACAGGGGAGCAACTATGGCTACACCTTC,CASSLVGQGSNYGYTF,TRBV11-2,.,TRBJ1-2,TRBD1
TGTGCCTGGAGTGTACTGGGACAGGGGGCGCGGGGCTACACCTTC,CAWSVLGQGARGYTF,TRBV30,.,TRBJ1-2,TRBD1
TGTGCCAGCAGCGCCAGACAGGGGTGGGAGACCCAGTACTTC,CASSARQGWETQYF,TRBV9,.,TRBJ2-5,TRBD1
TGTGCCAGCAGCGAGTATGAAGCTTTCTTT,CASSEYEAFF,TRBV6-5,.,TRBJ1-1,.
TGCACCAGCAGCGGGACAGGGAAACTGTTTTTT,CTSSGTGKLFF,TRBV1,few,TRBJ1-4,.
TGTGCCTGGGACGGATCGACAGGGGGCTTTAACGAGCAGTACTTC,CAWDGSTGGFNEQYF,TRBV30,.,TRBJ2-7,TRBD1
TGTGCCAGCAGCGCCGGGACAGGGTCACCCGAGCAGTACTTC,CASSAGTGSPEQYF,TRBV5-6,.,TRBJ2-7,TRBD1
TGTGCCAGCAGTTTATCGACCCTGGAGGGAAGCTCCTATAATTCACCCCTCCACTTT,CASSLSTLEGSSYNSPLHF,TRBV27,.,TRBJ1-6,.
TGCGCCAGCAGCTTACCTAGCGTCTACGAGCAGTACTTC,CASSLPSVYEQYF,TRBV5-1,.,TRBJ2-7,.
TGTGCCAGCAGTACTAGCGGGGGGCAAGAGACCCAGTACTTC,CASSTSGGQETQYF,TRBV9,.,TRBJ2-5,TRBD2
TGTGCCTGGAGTTTCCCCCGTTGGACAGGGGATTCACCCCTCCACTTT,CAWSFPRWTGDSPLHF,TRBV30,.,TRBJ1-6,TRBD1
TGCGCCAGCAGCCGATCCCGGGACAGCATATACGAGCAGTACTTC,CASSRSRDSIYEQYF,TRBV4-3,.,TRBJ2-7,TRBD1
TGTGCCAGCAGCCAAGCGGGGAGGATCTACAATGAGCAGTTCTTC,CASSQAGRIYNEQFF,TRBV14,.,TRBJ2-1,.
TGTGCCTGGAGTGTATTCAGCGGGAACACTGAAGCTTTCTTT,CAWSVFSGNTEAFF,TRBV30,.,TRBJ1-1,.
TGTGCCAGCAGCGTGCAGGAGGCTCGCGTGCCCCTCCACTTT,CASSVQEARVPLHF,TRBV7-8,.,TRBJ1-6,.
TGTGCCAGCAGCCAAGACCCGGGTCGAGGGCAGCCCCAGCATTTT,CASSQDPGRGQPQHF,TRBV3-1/TRBV3-2,.,TRBJ1-5,.
TGTGCCAGCAGACAGACACCCGCCATGAACACTGAAGCTTTCTTT,CASRQTPAMNTEAFF,TRBV27,.,TRBJ1-1,.
TGTGCCAGCAGCTTGACCCAGGGTGGGAACACTGAAGCTTTCTTT,CASSLTQGGNTEAFF,TRBV5-5,.,TRBJ1-1,.
TGTGCCAGCAGTTTTCTCCCGGGAGGCACGAATTCACCCCTCCACTTT,CASSFLPGGTNSPLHF,TRBV6-2/TRBV6-3,.,TRBJ1-6,.
TGTGCCAGCAGCCCCTCGGACAGGGGAGGTCAGCCCCAGCATTTT,CASSPSDRGGQPQHF,TRBV3-1/TRBV3-2,few,TRBJ1-5,TRBD1
TGTGCCAGCAGCTTTAGTTCCTACGAGCAGTACTTC,CASSFSSYEQYF,TRBV7-8,.,TRBJ2-7,.
TGTGCCAGCAGCCCTGCGGGCAGCCAAAACACTGAAGCTTTCTTT,CASSPAGSQNTEAFF,TRBV7-9,.,TRBJ1-1,.
TGTGCCAGCAGTGAGAAGAGCCACAGGGGCCCCCAGCATTTT,CASSEKSHRGPQHF,TRBV6-1,.,TRBJ1-5,TRBD1
TGTGCCAGCAGTTCCCTGTACAGCACTGAAGCTTTCTTT,CASSSLYSTEAFF,TRBV12-3/TRBV12-4,.,TRBJ1-1,.
TGTGCCAGCAGCGAAAGACTAGAAAGCACAGATACGCAGTATTTT,CASSERLESTDTQYF,TRBV13,few,TRBJ2-3,.
TGTGCCAGCAGCTTAGCGGGGGGGGCTCCCGGCACAGATACGCAGTATTTT,CASSLAGGAPGTDTQYF,TRBV7-8,.,TRBJ2-3,.
TGTGCCAGCAGTTCTAGGGGGACCGGGTTCTTC,CASSSRGTGFF,TRBV12-3/TRBV12-4,.,TRBJ2-1,.